This TCR beta chain was documented in a study of early T cells in non-severe SARS-CoV-2 infection. Study background: Unsorted whole blood bulk RNA was sequenced, with unpaired chains. Study-wide points: There was a bias toward anti-spike CD8 responses in VDJdb matching, which missed private and CD4 specificities.

This clonotype has more than one count but fewer than ten. Its antigen is still unknown. cDNA molecules, individually, were tagged with unique molecular identifiers. TCRdb redid the calling of the 5' RACE reads with MiXCR, one entry per CDR3 protein. Here the sample spans tens of thousands of distinct CDR3 sequences, about 12% being singletons. V lost 9 bases to trimming and J lost 7 bases, with 18 bases between them. This CDR3 contains 13 residues. The germline gives CDR1 LNHDA, CDR2 SQIVND (reference sequence). Source: whole blood, taken at baseline. The chain recombines TRBV19 with TRBJ1-2; D is uncertain. The TCR sequence derives from an adult who was a healthcare worker with PCR-confirmed SARS-CoV-2 infection or an uninfected control (not recorded which). The donor label of this sample is uncertain. DNA of the CDR3: TGTGCCAGCTCAAACGCCGGACGAGGTGGCTACACCTTC. Translating gives CASSNAGRGGYTF.